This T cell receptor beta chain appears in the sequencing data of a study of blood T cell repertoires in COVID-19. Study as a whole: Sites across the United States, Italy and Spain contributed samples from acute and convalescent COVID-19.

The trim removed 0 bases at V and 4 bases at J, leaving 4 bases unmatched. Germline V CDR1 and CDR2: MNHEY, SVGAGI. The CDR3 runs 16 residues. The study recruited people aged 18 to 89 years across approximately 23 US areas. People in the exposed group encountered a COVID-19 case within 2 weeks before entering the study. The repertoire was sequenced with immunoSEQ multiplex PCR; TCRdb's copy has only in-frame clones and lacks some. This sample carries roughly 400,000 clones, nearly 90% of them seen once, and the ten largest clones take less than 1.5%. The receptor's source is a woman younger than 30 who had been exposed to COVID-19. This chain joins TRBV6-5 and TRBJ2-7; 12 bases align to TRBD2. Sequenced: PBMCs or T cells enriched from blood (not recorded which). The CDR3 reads CASSYSSTSGRYEQYF. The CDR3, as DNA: TGTGCCAGCAGTTACTCGTCTACTAGCGGGAGGTACGAGCAGTACTTC.